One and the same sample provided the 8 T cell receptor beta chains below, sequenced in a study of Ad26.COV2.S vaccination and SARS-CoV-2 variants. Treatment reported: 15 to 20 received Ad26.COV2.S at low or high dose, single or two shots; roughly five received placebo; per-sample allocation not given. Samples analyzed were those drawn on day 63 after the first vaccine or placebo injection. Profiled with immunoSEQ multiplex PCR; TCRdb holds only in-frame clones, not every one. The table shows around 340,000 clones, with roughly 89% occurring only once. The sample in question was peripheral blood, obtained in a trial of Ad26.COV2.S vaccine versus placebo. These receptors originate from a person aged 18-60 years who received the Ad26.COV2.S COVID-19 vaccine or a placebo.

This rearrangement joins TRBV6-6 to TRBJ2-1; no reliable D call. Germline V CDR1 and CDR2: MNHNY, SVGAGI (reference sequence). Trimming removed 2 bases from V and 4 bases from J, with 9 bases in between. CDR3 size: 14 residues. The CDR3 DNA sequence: TGTGCCAGCAGTTACGAACTTCCTTACAATGAGCAGTTCTTC. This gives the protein CASSYELPYNEQFF.

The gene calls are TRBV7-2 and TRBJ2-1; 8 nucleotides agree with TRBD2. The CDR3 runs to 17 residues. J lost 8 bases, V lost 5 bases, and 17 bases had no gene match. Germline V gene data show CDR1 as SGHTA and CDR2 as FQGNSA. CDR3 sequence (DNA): TGTGCCAGCAGCCCTCAGGCGGGACTAGTAGCGAGGGATGAGCAGTTCTTC. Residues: CASSPQAGLVARDEQFF. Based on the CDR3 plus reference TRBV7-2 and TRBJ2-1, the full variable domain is GAGVSQSPSNKVTEKGKDVELRCDPISGHTALYWYRQSLGQGLEFLIYFQGNSAPDKSGLPSDRFSAERTGGSVSTLTIQRTQQEDSAVYLCASSPQAGLVARDEQFFGPGTRLTVL.

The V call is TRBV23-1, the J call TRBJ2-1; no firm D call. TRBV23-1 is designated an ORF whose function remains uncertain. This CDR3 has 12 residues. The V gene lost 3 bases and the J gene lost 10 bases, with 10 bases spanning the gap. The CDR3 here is CASSHAAREQFF. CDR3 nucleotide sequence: TGCGCCAGCAGTCACGCGGCGCGGGAGCAGTTCTTC.

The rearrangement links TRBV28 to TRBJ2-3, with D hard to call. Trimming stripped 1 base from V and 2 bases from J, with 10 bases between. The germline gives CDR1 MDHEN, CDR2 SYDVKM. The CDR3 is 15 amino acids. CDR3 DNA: TGTGCCAGCAGTTTATACGGCCGTACCACAGATACGCAGTATTTT. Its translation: CASSLYGRTTDTQYF.

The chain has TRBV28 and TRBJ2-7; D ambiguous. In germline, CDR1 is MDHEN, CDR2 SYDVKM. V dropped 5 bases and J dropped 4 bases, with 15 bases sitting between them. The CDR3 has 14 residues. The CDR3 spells CASSTGSLSYEQYF. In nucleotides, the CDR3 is TGTGCCAGCAGTACGGGCTCTCTGTCGTACGAGCAGTACTTC.

As DNA, the CDR3 is TGTGCCAGCGCGCTTTCCGGGGGGTCGGAAGCTTTCTTT. Its protein is CASALSGGSEAFF. The chain joins TRBV7-9 to TRBJ1-1; the D gene is possibly TRBD1 (5 bases). The V end was cut by 8 bases, the J end by 8 bases, with 18 bases between. This CDR3 spans 13 amino acids. Germline V gene sequence: CDR1 SEHNR, CDR2 FQNEAQ (reference sequence).

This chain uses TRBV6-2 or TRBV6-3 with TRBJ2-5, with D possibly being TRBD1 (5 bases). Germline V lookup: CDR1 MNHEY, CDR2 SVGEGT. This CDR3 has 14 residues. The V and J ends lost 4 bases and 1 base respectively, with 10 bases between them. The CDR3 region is CASSLPGPQETQYF. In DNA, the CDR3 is TGTGCCAGCAGTTTACCAGGGCCCCAAGAGACCCAGTACTTC.

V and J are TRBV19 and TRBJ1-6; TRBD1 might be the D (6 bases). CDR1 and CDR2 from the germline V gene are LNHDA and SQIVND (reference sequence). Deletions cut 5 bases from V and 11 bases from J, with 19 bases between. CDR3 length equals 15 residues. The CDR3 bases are TGTGCCAGTAGTCCCCAGACAGGTGGTTCGCCACCCCTCCACTTT. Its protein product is CASSPQTGGSPPLHF.